Presented here are 8 T cell receptor beta chains from one specimen sequenced in a study of chemoradiotherapy in HPV16-positive cancers. Assay: immunoSEQ multiplex PCR; the TCRdb copy retains only in-frame clones and omits some. This sample has roughly 14,000 clones, with approximately 90% found just once. This material consisted of tumor tissue, taken from a patient who underwent chemoradiotherapy. The receptors derive from a human donor with HPV-associated anogenital cancer.

This chain joins TRBV6-1 and TRBJ2-7; TRBD2 is a possible D gene (6 bases). CDR1 and CDR2 (germline): MNHNS, SASEGT. The CDR3 is 16 residues long. V dropped 3 bases and J dropped 3 bases, with 18 bases sitting between them. This chain's CDR3 is CASSEVGLAKGYEQYF. Here the CDR3 DNA reads TGTGCCAGCAGTGAGGTGGGGCTAGCGAAAGGCTACGAGCAGTACTTC.

The chain uses TRBV7-9 and TRBJ1-4; perhaps TRBD1 as D (5 bases). This CDR3 has 13 residues. V was pared by 3 bases and J by 7 bases, with 9 bases between. The germline V gene encodes CDR1 SEHNR and CDR2 FQNEAQ (reference sequence). In nucleotides, the CDR3 is TGTGCCAGCAGCTTGGGGCTCGGTGAAAAACTGTTTTTT. As protein: CASSLGLGEKLFF. The full variable domain, with the rest looked up from reference TRBV7-9 and TRBJ1-4, is DTGVSQNPRHKITKRGQNVTFRCDPISEHNRLYWYRQTLGQGPEFLTYFQNEAQLEKSRLLSDRFSAERPKGSFSTLEIQRTEQGDSAMYLCASSLGLGEKLFFGSGTQLSVL.

V is TRBV7-9 and J is TRBJ1-5; D remains unclear. CDR1 is SEHNR and CDR2 is FQNEAQ in the germline V gene (reference sequence). The CDR3 has 12 amino acids. The V end was cut by 1 base, the J end by 6 bases, with 4 bases between. The CDR3 loop reads CASSLGSQPQHF. CDR3 DNA: TGTGCCAGCAGCTTAGGGAGTCAGCCCCAGCATTTT. The full variable domain, with the rest looked up from reference TRBV7-9 and TRBJ1-5, is DTGVSQNPRHKITKRGQNVTFRCDPISEHNRLYWYRQTLGQGPEFLTYFQNEAQLEKSRLLSDRFSAERPKGSFSTLEIQRTEQGDSAMYLCASSLGSQPQHFGDGTRLSIL.

The chain is built from TRBV7-8 and TRBJ2-2, with D maybe TRBD1 (6 bases). The V end was cut by 2 bases, the J end by 3 bases, with 10 bases between. Germline CDR1 reads SGHVS; CDR2 reads FQNEAQ. This CDR3 region has 15 residues. The CDR3 sequence is CASSLMTGYTGELFF. DNA of the CDR3: TGTGCCAGCAGCTTAATGACAGGATACACCGGGGAGCTGTTTTTT.

The rearrangement uses TRBV9 and TRBJ1-3; possible D gene TRBD1, 5 bases. V was pared by 0 bases and J by 1 base, with 14 bases between. Per the germline V gene, CDR1 is SGDLS and CDR2 is YYNGEE. The CDR3 contains 17 residues. In DNA form, the CDR3 reads TGTGCCAGCAGCGTAGAACCAGGGTGGAGATCTGGAAACACCATATATTTT. Its translation: CASSVEPGWRSGNTIYF.

This rearrangement joins TRBV19 to TRBJ2-2, with D tentatively TRBD1 or TRBD2 (5 bases each). This CDR3 has 16 residues. Trimming stripped 0 bases from V and 3 bases from J, with 11 bases between. Germline V lookup: CDR1 LNHDA, CDR2 SQIVND (reference sequence). The CDR3 spells CASSIDLGEYTGELFF. The CDR3 nucleotides read TGTGCCAGTAGTATAGATCTAGGGGAGTACACCGGGGAGCTGTTTTTT.

The chain couples TRBV5-6 to TRBJ1-1; no definite D call. Germline assignment: CDR1 SGHDT and CDR2 YYEEEE. This CDR3 spans 12 amino acids. V shed 1 base and J shed 6 bases, with 7 bases lying between them. DNA for the CDR3: TGTGCCAGCAGCTTGCAGAGTTCTGAAGCTTTCTTT. Amino acid sequence: CASSLQSSEAFF. The entire variable domain, with the rest obtained from reference TRBV5-6 and TRBJ1-1, is as follows: DAGVTQSPTHLIKTRGQQVTLRCSPKSGHDTVSWYQQALGQGPQFIFQYYEEEERQRGNFPDRFSGHQFPNYSSELNVNALLLGDSALYLCASSLQSSEAFFGQGTRLTVV.

The DNA of the CDR3 is TGTGCCAGCAGCACCGGTACCCTCGGAGAGCAGTACTTC. Protein: CASSTGTLGEQYF. The chain recombines TRBV7-9 with TRBJ2-7; unclear D gene. Trimming removed 5 bases from V and 7 bases from J, with 15 bases in between. CDR3 length: 13 amino acids. CDR1 and CDR2 (germline): SEHNR, FQNEAQ (reference sequence).